The clone carrying this T cell receptor beta chain was detected a few times. The source of the sample is a study of sequential checkpoint blockade in melanoma. The wider study: Randomization was 1:1 between first-line nivolumab→ipilimumab and ipilimumab→nivolumab.

The CDR3 is 13 amino acids. The germline V gene has CDR1 SGHDN and CDR2 FVKESK. Losses at the gene ends were 5 bases for V and 4 bases for J; bases not matched to a gene: 3. Only in-frame clones appear in the TCRdb table, and some are missing; sequencing was by immunoSEQ multiplex PCR. The data contain around 3,600 clones, about 45% of them singletons. Treatment of the sample: randomized to nivolumab then ipilimumab (arm A) or the reverse (arm B). No patient had prior DNA-damaging chemotherapy. From thawed PBMCs, live CD3+CD8+ cells negative for CD19 and CD56 were sorted. Sample: CD8+ T cells sorted from blood (inferred from file names), taken from a patient given nivolumab and ipilimumab in sequence. This sequence was found in a human donor with melanoma. The chain has TRBV14 and TRBJ2-7; 9 positions match TRBD1. The chain's CDR3 is CASSFGTGYEQYF. DNA for the CDR3: TGTGCCAGCAGCTTCGGGACAGGGTACGAGCAGTACTTC.